This T cell receptor (beta chain) appears in the sequencing data of a study of T-cell reconstitution after alpha-beta-depleted transplantation in children. Germline V gives CDR1 MNHNS, CDR2 SASEGT. Losses at the gene ends were 4 bases for V and 3 bases for J; bases not matched to a gene: 4. The CDR3 has 15 residues. Preparation of the TCRbeta library used unique molecular identifiers. From the PCR reads, TCRdb called clonotypes with MiXCR, one entry per CDR3 protein. The sample yields approximately 240,000 distinct CDR3 sequences, under 9.5% seen once. This clonotype has ten or more counts. The chain combines TRBV6-1 with TRBJ2-3; TRBD2 agrees at 10 bases. This TCR was recovered from a human donor who donated a stem cell graft to a child with acute lymphoblastic leukemia. This sample comprised PBMCs from the stem cell graft donor, obtained from the stem cell graft. The CDR3 here is CASSAVAGGTDTQYF. The CDR3 DNA reads TGTGCCAGCAGTGCCGTAGCGGGGGGAACAGATACGCAGTATTTT.